This T cell receptor (beta chain) was sequenced for a study of shared clonotypes between healthy human individuals. Across the study: Per donor, three plates held CD4 naive cells, three held CD4 memory, two held CD8 naive and one held CD8 memory. Whole-study results and caveats: Generation probabilities of non-shared clonotypes were lower (relative to those shared by all four donors).

With respect to this clone: Its target is not known.

V gave up 6 bases and J gave up 5 bases, with 20 bases separating them. Germline lookup yields CDR1 MRHNA and CDR2 SNTAGT. The CDR3 extends over 16 amino acids. Clones were sequenced by immunoSEQ multiplex PCR, and TCRdb holds only the in-frame ones, with some missing. Of about 2 million clones in the sample, less than 95% were seen once. Terminally differentiated effector memory CD45RA+ cells were excluded by CCR7 positive selection of CD45RO-negative cells. Sequencing used naive CD8+ T cells sorted from blood. The receptor comes from a man aged 18-30 years in good health. V gene TRBV6-4 combines with J gene TRBJ1-5; no firm D call. CDR3 nucleotide sequence: TGTGCCAGCAGGCCTCGATGTGGGGTCACGGATCAGCCCCAGCATTTT. This encodes CASRPRCGVTDQPQHF.